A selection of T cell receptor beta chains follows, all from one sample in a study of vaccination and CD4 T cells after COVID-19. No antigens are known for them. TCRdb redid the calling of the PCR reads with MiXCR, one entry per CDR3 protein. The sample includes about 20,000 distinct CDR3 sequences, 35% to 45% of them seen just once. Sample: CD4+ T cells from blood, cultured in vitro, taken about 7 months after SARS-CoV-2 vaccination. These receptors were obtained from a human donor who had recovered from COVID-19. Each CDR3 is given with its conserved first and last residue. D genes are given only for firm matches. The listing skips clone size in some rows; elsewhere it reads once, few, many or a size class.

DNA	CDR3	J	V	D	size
TGTGCCATCAGTAATCCCGCCGACAGGATTAGCACAGATACGCAGTATTTT	CAISNPADRISTDTQYF	TRBJ2-3	TRBV10-3	NA	NA
TGCAGTGCTAGCATGTCACAGGGGGCGCGTGGGGCCGGGACTGAAGCTTTCTTT	CSASMSQGARGAGTEAFF	TRBJ1-1	TRBV20-1	TRBD1	NA
TGTGCCAGTAGTATACAGGGGGCTCGATCACCCCTCCACTTT	CASSIQGARSPLHF	TRBJ1-6	TRBV19	TRBD1	few
TGTGCCAGCAGTGAAGTAGTGATGAATTCACCCCTCCACTTT	CASSEVVMNSPLHF	TRBJ1-6	TRBV6-1	NA	NA
TGCAGTGCTAGAGTCGGGGGAGCGGGAGGAGCAGATACGCAGTATTTT	CSARVGGAGGADTQYF	TRBJ2-3	TRBV20-1	TRBD2	NA
TGCAGTGCTAGAGCCGGGAGGCTTCTCTCCTACGAGCAGTACTTC	CSARAGRLLSYEQYF	TRBJ2-7	TRBV20-1	TRBD2	NA
TGTGCCACCAGCTGGGTCAATACAGATACGCAGTATTTT	CATSWVNTDTQYF	TRBJ2-3	TRBV15	NA	few
TGTGCCAGCAGTGAAAGTATTAGCGGGAACTACGAGCAGTACTTC	CASSESISGNYEQYF	TRBJ2-7	TRBV6-1	TRBD2	NA
TGTGCCAGCAGCGGACGCACAGATACGCAGTATTTT	CASSGRTDTQYF	TRBJ2-3	TRBV5-4	NA	NA
TGTGCCAGCAGCCCTAGCTCTAGCAGTTATGGGGAGTTCTTC	CASSPSSSSYGEFF	TRBJ2-1	TRBV7-9	NA	NA
TGCAGTGCTAGAGAAGGGGTTAATGAGCAGTTCTTC	CSAREGVNEQFF	TRBJ2-1	TRBV20-1	NA	NA
TGCAGTGCTAGAGATAGCGGGAGGGCCACCGGGGGGCTGTTTTTT	CSARDSGRATGGLFF	TRBJ2-2	TRBV20-1	TRBD2	NA
TGCAGTGCTAGAGGGGCTAGCGGGACCGGGGAGCTGTTTTTT	CSARGASGTGELFF	TRBJ2-2	TRBV20-1	TRBD2	NA
TGTGCCAGCAGCTCATCCCGGAGGGTGGGAGAGACCCAGTACTTC	CASSSSRRVGETQYF	TRBJ2-5	TRBV5-4	NA	NA
TGTGCCAGCAGTTTATCGGGCGAGCCGTCCAGGGGTAATCGCTACACCTTC	CASSLSGEPSRGNRYTF	TRBJ1-2	TRBV27	NA	NA
TGTGCCAGCAGCTTAGCTCTCGGTCAGGTGGGCGAAGCTTTCTTT	CASSLALGQVGEAFF	TRBJ1-1	TRBV7-9	NA	NA
TGCAGTGCTAGAGGACCCGGGACAGGGGCGACAGATACGCAGTATTTT	CSARGPGTGATDTQYF	TRBJ2-3	TRBV20-1	TRBD1	few
TGCGGTGCCATTAGCGGGAGGGCCACGGAGACCCAGTACTTC	CGAISGRATETQYF	TRBJ2-5	TRBV20-1	TRBD2	NA
TGTGCCAGCAGTCCGACTAGCGGGAGTGAGACCCAGTACTTC	CASSPTSGSETQYF	TRBJ2-5	TRBV2	TRBD2	NA
TGCAGTGCTAGAGAAGGCTTGGCGGGAGGCACCGGGGAGCTGTTTTTT	CSAREGLAGGTGELFF	TRBJ2-2	TRBV20-1	TRBD2	NA
TGTGCCAGCAGTTTGCCGGGACAGTCCTCCTACGAGCAGTACTTC	CASSLPGQSSYEQYF	TRBJ2-7	TRBV28	TRBD1	NA
TGTGCCAGCCGACATAGTCTGGACTATGGCTACACCTTC	CASRHSLDYGYTF	TRBJ1-2	TRBV28	NA	few
TGTGCCAGCAGGCAGAGACAGGGGCCAGATACGCAGTATTTT	CASRQRQGPDTQYF	TRBJ2-3	TRBV7-8	TRBD1	NA
TGTGCCAGCAGTCCCAAAAGGAGCGCAGATACGCAGTATTTT	CASSPKRSADTQYF	TRBJ2-3	TRBV27	NA	few
TGTGCCAGCAGCTTAGGGTGGTCCAAGGTGGGAGAGACCCAGTACTTC	CASSLGWSKVGETQYF	TRBJ2-5	TRBV7-9	NA	NA
TGTGCCAGCAGCTGGGGGAGGGCAGGAAACACCATATATTTT	CASSWGRAGNTIYF	TRBJ1-3	TRBV7-9	NA	NA
TGTGCCAGCAGTTACTCTTGGGGCTCCTACAATGAGCAGTTCTTC	CASSYSWGSYNEQFF	TRBJ2-1	TRBV6-5	NA	NA
TGCAGTGCTAGGCCACCTAGCGGCACTAGCACAGATACGCAGTATTTT	CSARPPSGTSTDTQYF	TRBJ2-3	TRBV20-1	TRBD2	NA
TGCAGTGCTAGAGACCCAGGGGTCCAGGGTGGGGCTGAAGCTTTCTTT	CSARDPGVQGGAEAFF	TRBJ1-1	TRBV20-1	NA	few
TGTGCCAGCAGTACCGGGACAACTGGAAACACCATATATTTT	CASSTGTTGNTIYF	TRBJ1-3	TRBV28	NA	NA
TGCAGTGCTGGGCTCTTGGACAGGGTGGCTAGCGGGAGCTACGAGCAGTACTTC	CSAGLLDRVASGSYEQYF	TRBJ2-7	TRBV20-1	TRBD2	few
TGTGCCATCAGTGAGTCTAATTCACCCCTCCACTTT	CAISESNSPLHF	TRBJ1-6	TRBV10-3	NA	few
TGCAGTGCTAGAAGGGGGGCACCCCCCCACGAGCAGTACTTC	CSARRGAPPHEQYF	TRBJ2-7	TRBV20-1	NA	NA